The clone carrying this T cell receptor beta chain was detected ten times or more. As yet, its antigen is unknown. TCRdb re-derived calls from the reads in MiXCR, one entry per CDR3 protein. Found here are roughly 77,000 distinct CDR3 sequences, more than 3% of them singletons; the top ten hold 22%. The germline gives CDR1 SGHTA, CDR2 FQGNSA. There are 15 residues in the CDR3. Losses at the gene ends were 6 bases for V and 6 bases for J; bases not matched to a gene: 10. These data are taken from a study of T cell repertoires in cytomegalovirus infection. Notes on the study in general: CMV-specific HLA-C-restricted TCR beta clonotypes dominated the ex vivo response.

V usage is TRBV7-2 and J usage is TRBJ2-3; 9 bases are shared with TRBD2. The sample consisted of PBMCs. The sequence derives from a human donor in good health (CMV status not recorded). Some clones in this sample may be carry-over from other donors' samples. The CDR3 loop is CASSPSGGWVDTQYF. The CDR3 DNA reads as TGTGCCAGCAGTCCAAGCGGGGGGTGGGTGGATACGCAGTATTTT.